A selection of T cell receptor beta chains follows, all from one sample in a study of cytomegalovirus exposure and HLA in healthy donors. Here immunoSEQ multiplex PCR was the method, and the copy in TCRdb shows in-frame clones only, minus some. The sample holds 150,000 or so clones, about 72% seen once. The sample consisted of PBMCs. These TCRs come from a man between 45 and 60 years old in good health and CMV-seropositive. CDR3s include the opening cysteine and the closing phenylalanine or tryptophan. Each record gives: V gene, J gene, clone size, D gene, CDR3 protein, CDR3 DNA. The D gene is left open where the match is weak. Some rows mark clone size as missing; the rest say once, few, many or name a class of expanded clone.

>TRBV5-6|TRBJ1-6|-|TRBD1
CASSLTGTGGSPLHF
TGTGCCAGCAGCCTAACGGGGACAGGTGGTTCACCCCTCCACTTT
>TRBV14|TRBJ1-1|few|-
CASSQEVGPTNTEAFF
TGTGCCAGCAGCCAAGAAGTGGGGCCTACGAACACTGAAGCTTTCTTT
>TRBV4-3|TRBJ2-3|-|TRBD2
CASSRWASGGGTDTQYF
TGCGCCAGCAGCCGATGGGCTAGCGGGGGGGGCACAGATACGCAGTATTTT
>TRBV7-9|TRBJ2-5|few|TRBD1
CASTQGQGNRETQYF
TGTGCCAGCACTCAAGGACAGGGAAATAGAGAGACCCAGTACTTC
>TRBV7-2|TRBJ1-6|-|-
CASSLARGLKSPLHF
TGTGCCAGCAGCTTAGCGCGGGGGCTGAAGTCACCCCTCCACTTT
>TRBV29-1|TRBJ2-7|-|-
CSVEDLDIPPYEQYF
TGCAGCGTTGAAGACCTGGACATTCCTCCCTACGAGCAGTACTTC
>TRBV7-3|TRBJ2-3|few|TRBD2
CASSQMGAGGTDTQYF
TGTGCCAGCAGCCAAATGGGAGCGGGGGGCACAGATACGCAGTATTTT
>TRBV5-1|TRBJ2-1|-|TRBD1
CASSPGTGSYNEQFF
TGCGCCAGCAGCCCCGGGACAGGGTCCTACAATGAGCAGTTCTTC
>TRBV29-1|TRBJ2-7|-|-
CSVATNTYEQYF
TGCAGCGTTGCCACGAACACCTACGAGCAGTACTTC
>TRBV4-2|TRBJ1-2|once|TRBD1
CASSQGRQGTGGYTF
TGTGCCAGCAGCCAGGGCCGACAGGGGACTGGAGGCTACACCTTC
>TRBV28|TRBJ1-5|-|TRBD1
CASSRRFLWTGEQSNQPQHF
TGTGCCAGCAGCCGCAGATTCCTGTGGACAGGGGAACAGAGCAATCAGCCCCAGCATTTT
>TRBV7-2|TRBJ1-6|once|TRBD1
CASSLDPADRANSPLHF
TGTGCCAGCAGCTTAGACCCCGCGGACAGGGCTAATTCACCCCTCCACTTT
>TRBV7-2|TRBJ2-7|-|TRBD2
CASSLGGGAYEQYF
TGTGCCAGCAGCTTAGGCGGGGGGGCCTACGAGCAGTACTTC
>TRBV15|TRBJ2-6|-|-
CATIPREGGASGANVLTF
TGTGCCACCATCCCAAGGGAGGGGGGGGCATCTGGGGCCAACGTCCTGACTTTC
>TRBV7-2|TRBJ1-2|-|-
CASSLAAGANYGYTF
TGTGCCAGCAGCTTAGCGGCGGGAGCTAACTATGGCTACACCTTC
>TRBV14|TRBJ1-2|once|-
CASSQDRGLMSGYTF
TGTGCCAGCAGCCAAGATAGGGGACTAATGTCGGGCTACACCTTC
>TRBV10-3|TRBJ1-2|once|-
CAISATDRLGGYTF
TGTGCCATCAGTGCGACCGACAGGCTAGGTGGCTACACCTTC
>TRBV5-1|TRBJ2-1|-|-
CASSPRLGSSENEQFF
TGCGCCAGCAGTCCGAGGCTGGGGAGTTCGGAAAATGAGCAGTTCTTC
>TRBV10-3|TRBJ2-1|-|-
CAISEEGPSQFF
TGTGCCATCAGTGAAGAGGGTCCAAGCCAGTTCTTC
>TRBV5-5|TRBJ1-2|-|-
CASFNRPPDRNYGYTF
TGTGCCAGCTTCAACCGGCCCCCCGACAGAAACTATGGCTACACCTTC
>TRBV5-1|TRBJ2-2|-|TRBD1
CASSLAGTGLTGELFF
TGCGCCAGCAGCTTGGCCGGGACAGGCCTCACCGGGGAGCTGTTTTTT
>TRBV7-6|TRBJ2-7|-|TRBD1
CASSRTGGGYEQYF
TGTGCCAGCAGCCGGACAGGGGGTGGTTACGAGCAGTACTTC
>TRBV7-9|TRBJ1-5|-|-
CVPRVRGGRTVCRNQPQHF
TGTGTTCCCAGGGTACGTGGAGGTAGGACAGTGTGTCGCAATCAGCCCCAGCATTTT
>TRBV5-1|TRBJ2-7|-|TRBD1
CASSISYRGEQYF
TGCGCCAGCAGCATCTCTTACAGGGGCGAGCAGTACTTC
>TRBV6-5|TRBJ1-2|-|TRBD1
CASTGGSGYGYTF
TGTGCCAGCACAGGGGGCTCGGGCTATGGCTACACCTTC
>TRBV5-4|TRBJ1-1|few|TRBD1
CASSPGQGNTEAFF
TGTGCCAGCAGCCCGGGACAGGGGAACACTGAAGCTTTCTTT
>TRBV28|TRBJ2-7|-|-
CASSFRNYEQYF
TGTGCCAGCAGTTTCAGGAACTACGAGCAGTACTTC
>TRBV29-1|TRBJ1-2|few|TRBD1
CSVEDFTDRGVYGYTF
TGCAGCGTTGAAGACTTCACGGACAGGGGAGTCTATGGCTACACCTTC
>TRBV10-2|TRBJ2-7|-|TRBD2
CASRIAGPSSYEQYF
TGCGCCAGCAGGATAGCGGGGCCGAGCTCCTACGAGCAGTACTTC
>TRBV11-3|TRBJ2-5|few|TRBD2
CASSPGRTSGGAETQYF
TGTGCCAGCAGCCCTGGGCGGACTAGCGGGGGGGCAGAGACCCAGTACTTC
>TRBV11-2|TRBJ2-2|-|TRBD2
CAVPPGGVLPTGELFF
TGTGCCGTCCCCCCGGGGGGGGTTCTCCCCACCGGGGAGCTGTTTTTT
>TRBV19|TRBJ1-5|-|-
CASRRQPSRPQHF
TGTGCCAGTAGACGACAGCCGTCGAGGCCCCAGCATTTT
>TRBV4-3|TRBJ2-3|-|-
CASSQFEGYTDTQYF
TGCGCCAGCAGCCAATTCGAGGGATACACAGATACGCAGTATTTT
>TRBV5-1|TRBJ1-3|-|-
CASSLDATRSGNTIYF
TGCGCCAGCAGTTTGGATGCTACCCGCTCTGGAAACACCATATATTTT
>TRBV7-9|TRBJ1-2|-|TRBD1
CASSSRQGDYGYTF
TGTGCCAGCAGCTCCCGACAGGGGGACTATGGCTACACCTTC
>TRBV30|TRBJ1-4|-|-
CACSSLTSSFEKLFF
TGTGCCTGTTCTTCCTTGACTAGTTCATTTGAAAAACTGTTTTTT
>TRBV6-1|TRBJ1-2|-|-
CASIGGDRAYGYTF
TGTGCCAGCATAGGGGGAGACAGAGCCTATGGCTACACCTTC
>TRBV4-3|TRBJ1-6|-|-
CASSRDMAYSPLHF
TGCGCCAGCAGCCGGGACATGGCGTATTCACCCCTCCACTTT
>TRBV5-4|TRBJ1-4|-|-
CASSLSPGEGEKLFF
TGTGCCAGCAGCTTGTCCCCGGGGGAGGGTGAAAAACTGTTTTTT
>TRBV4-1|TRBJ2-7|-|TRBD2
CASSQGLAGAPLYEQYF
TGCGCCAGCAGCCAAGGACTAGCGGGGGCCCCGCTCTACGAGCAGTACTTC
>TRBV7-9|TRBJ2-7|few|TRBD2
CASSLRGLAGGPYEQYF
TGTGCCAGCAGCTTACGGGGACTAGCGGGGGGTCCCTACGAGCAGTACTTC
>TRBV5-1|TRBJ1-1|-|TRBD1
CASSWDGQGDTEAFF
TGCGCCAGCAGCTGGGACGGACAGGGGGACACTGAAGCTTTCTTT
>TRBV7-3|TRBJ2-1|-|TRBD1
CASSLDRGFSNEQFF
TGTGCCAGCAGCTTGGACAGGGGGTTCTCCAATGAGCAGTTCTTC
>TRBV4-3|TRBJ1-5|-|-
CASSQDGGSNQPQHF
TGCGCCAGCAGCCAAGATGGGGGCAGCAATCAGCCCCAGCATTTT
>TRBV7-9|TRBJ2-7|-|-
CASSQTTGSYEQYF
TGTGCCAGCAGCCAAACGACCGGGTCCTACGAGCAGTACTTC
>TRBV7-9|TRBJ1-1|-|-
CASSPKGTEAFF
TGTGCCAGCAGCCCCAAGGGGACTGAAGCTTTCTTT
>TRBV9|TRBJ2-4|-|-
CASSPQGTPKNIQYF
TGTGCCAGCAGCCCCCAGGGGACCCCCAAAAACATTCAGTACTTC
>TRBV19|TRBJ1-5|-|-
CASSIRPGSGVSNQPQHF
TGTGCCAGTAGTATTCGCCCTGGCAGCGGGGTTAGCAATCAGCCCCAGCATTTT
>TRBV27|TRBJ1-5|-|TRBD1
CASRDRGFAPQHF
TGTGCCAGCAGGGACAGGGGCTTTGCGCCCCAGCATTTT
>TRBV9|TRBJ2-1|-|TRBD2
CASSVRRGDNEQFF
TGTGCCAGCAGCGTGCGTCGGGGGGATAATGAGCAGTTCTTC
>TRBV30|TRBJ2-3|-|TRBD2
CAWSVGGSTDTQYF
TGTGCCTGGAGTGTGGGGGGGAGCACAGATACGCAGTATTTT
>TRBV7-2|TRBJ2-7|once|TRBD2
CASSFRLAGLFYEQYF
TGTGCCAGCAGCTTCCGACTAGCGGGGCTATTCTACGAGCAGTACTTC
>TRBV7-2|TRBJ2-7|few|TRBD1
CASSLAGQYEQYF
TGTGCCAGCAGCTTAGCGGGACAGTACGAGCAGTACTTC
>TRBV30|TRBJ1-5|-|-
CAWSVEGIQPQHF
TGTGCCTGGAGTGTAGAGGGTATTCAGCCCCAGCATTTT
>TRBV5-6|TRBJ2-7|-|TRBD1
CASSEGGTYEQYF
TGTGCCAGCAGCGAAGGGGGCACCTACGAGCAGTACTTC